This is a list of T cell receptor beta chains from one sample in a study of T cells in Graves' hyperthyroidism and ophthalmopathy. TCRdb ran MiXCR on the multiplex PCR reads and lists one entry per CDR3 protein. Of a few hundred thousand distinct CDR3 sequences listed, under 25% are singletons. The sample comprised blood. Receptors were obtained from a woman between 50 and 59 years old with Graves' hyperthyroidism. Both conserved end residues are part of each CDR3. D genes are given only for firm matches. The size entry is marked missing in some rows and otherwise reads once, few, many or a size class.

clone_size	v_call	j_call	d_call	cdr3_aa	cdr3_nt
many	TRBV28	TRBJ1-5	TRBD1	CASSSRQGPNQPQHF	TGTGCCAGCAGTTCAAGACAGGGCCCTAATCAGCCCCAGCATTTT
NA	TRBV5-1	TRBJ2-5	TRBD2	CASSLRLAGNQETQYF	TGCGCCAGCAGCCTGCGACTAGCGGGAAACCAAGAGACCCAGTACTTC
many	TRBV27	TRBJ1-2	NA	CASSFEGNYGYTF	TGTGCCAGCAGTTTTGAGGGAAACTATGGCTACACCTTC
many	TRBV2	TRBJ1-4	TRBD1	CASSSDRGREKLFF	TGTGCCAGCAGTTCAGACAGGGGGCGGGAAAAACTGTTTTTT
NA	TRBV19	TRBJ2-7	TRBD2	CASSILGGSIYEQYF	TGTGCCAGTAGTATTCTGGGCGGGAGTATCTACGAGCAGTACTTC
NA	TRBV29-1	TRBJ2-7	TRBD2	CSVQDLAGIHEQYF	TGCAGCGTTCAAGACCTAGCGGGTATCCACGAGCAGTACTTC
NA	TRBV2	TRBJ2-3	NA	CARRARTDTQYF	TGTGCCAGACGGGCCCGCACAGATACGCAGTATTTT
few	TRBV6-1	TRBJ2-5	NA	CASTPNGETQYF	TGTGCCAGCACTCCTAACGGGGAGACCCAGTACTTC
many	TRBV2	TRBJ2-7	NA	CASRDSAYEQYF	TGTGCCAGCAGGGACAGTGCCTACGAGCAGTACTTC
many	TRBV7-2	TRBJ2-1	TRBD2	CASSLGLAGPQFNEQFF	TGTGCCAGCAGCTTAGGACTAGCGGGGCCCCAATTCAATGAGCAGTTCTTC
NA	TRBV5-1	TRBJ2-7	TRBD1	CASSLASQGRQYF	TGCGCCAGCAGCTTGGCCTCACAGGGGAGGCAGTACTTC
many	TRBV20-1	TRBJ2-7	NA	CSARSGQGIRYEQYF	TGCAGTGCTCGTTCTGGTCAGGGAATTAGGTACGAGCAGTACTTC
many	TRBV3-1	TRBJ1-2	NA	CASSQDLRGYTF	TGTGCCAGCAGCCAAGATCTCCGTGGCTACACCTTC
many	TRBV28	TRBJ1-4	NA	CASSLWGGTEKLFF	TGTGCCAGCAGTTTATGGGGGGGGACTGAAAAACTGTTTTTT
NA	TRBV5-6	TRBJ2-4	NA	CASSPAGTLLAKNIQYF	TGTGCCAGCAGCCCCGCCGGGACATTACTAGCCAAAAACATTCAGTACTTC
NA	TRBV5-1	TRBJ2-5	TRBD2	CAGSLNGREGETQYF	TGCGCCGGCAGCTTGAACGGCAGGGAGGGGGAGACCCAGTACTTC
many	TRBV4-2	TRBJ1-1	NA	CASSQEGRGGDTEAFF	TGTGCCAGCAGCCAAGAGGGTAGGGGAGGGGACACTGAAGCTTTCTTT
NA	TRBV20-1	TRBJ2-1	TRBD2	CSARGGLAGAAEQFF	TGCAGTGCTAGAGGTGGACTAGCGGGAGCGGCTGAGCAGTTCTTC
NA	TRBV2	TRBJ2-3	TRBD2	CASSFGTSGTLSSTDTQYF	TGTGCCAGCAGCTTCGGGACTAGCGGGACTCTTAGTAGCACAGATACGCAGTATTTT
NA	TRBV6-1	TRBJ2-1	TRBD2	CASSRLTSRNEQFF	TGTGCCAGCAGTCGATTGACTAGCAGAAATGAGCAGTTCTTC
NA	TRBV30	TRBJ2-1	NA	CAWSGGEQFF	TGTGCCTGGAGTGGAGGTGAGCAGTTCTTC
many	TRBV2	TRBJ2-7	TRBD1	CASSPRDRGAEQYF	TGTGCCAGCAGTCCCCGGGACAGGGGCGCTGAGCAGTACTTC
many	TRBV20-1	TRBJ2-5	NA	CSARSENQETQYF	TGCAGTGCTAGGTCGGAGAACCAAGAGACCCAGTACTTC
many	TRBV28	TRBJ1-5	NA	CASSFGGANQPQHF	TGTGCCAGCAGTTTCGGGGGTGCGAATCAGCCCCAGCATTTT
many	TRBV2	TRBJ2-1	NA	CASSEGRVGNEQFF	TGTGCCAGCAGTGAAGGCAGGGTGGGGAATGAGCAGTTCTTC
many	TRBV2	TRBJ2-5	NA	CASSGGGWETQYF	TGTGCCAGCAGTGGGGGTGGTTGGGAGACCCAGTACTTC
NA	TRBV27	TRBJ1-2	TRBD1	CASSFRGGDGYTF	TGTGCCAGCAGTTTTCGAGGGGGCGACGGCTACACCTTC
many	TRBV6-1	TRBJ2-2	TRBD2	CASSEVLSGGANTGELFF	TGTGCCAGCAGTGAAGTGTTAAGCGGGGGGGCGAACACCGGGGAGCTGTTTTTT
few	TRBV7-3	TRBJ2-2	NA	CASAGGNTGELFF	TGTGCCAGCGCCGGGGGAAACACCGGGGAGCTGTTTTTT
many	TRBV6-1	TRBJ2-7	NA	CASRGERAGALYEQYF	TGTGCCAGCAGAGGGGAGCGGGCAGGGGCGTTATACGAGCAGTACTTC
many	TRBV2	TRBJ2-2	NA	CASSVARPAGELFF	TGTGCCAGCAGTGTTGCTAGGCCGGCCGGGGAGCTGTTTTTT
many	TRBV18	TRBJ1-2	TRBD1	CASSPHQGAGNGYTF	TGTGCCAGCTCACCACACCAGGGGGCAGGGAATGGCTACACCTTC
NA	TRBV6-1	TRBJ1-5	NA	CASSDWQGSENQPQHF	TGTGCCAGCAGTGACTGGCAGGGCTCCGAGAATCAGCCCCAGCATTTT
many	TRBV2	TRBJ2-7	NA	CASSDQGVNHEQYF	TGTGCCAGCAGTGATCAGGGCGTCAACCACGAGCAGTACTTC
NA	TRBV5-1	TRBJ1-1	NA	CASSAGDNLNTEAFF	TGCGCCAGCAGCGCGGGGGACAACTTGAACACTGAAGCTTTCTTT
NA	TRBV29-1	TRBJ2-2	TRBD2	CSVDRGRASTGELFF	TGCAGCGTTGATCGGGGGAGGGCCTCGACCGGGGAGCTGTTTTTT
many	TRBV6-1	TRBJ2-7	TRBD2	CASSSSGSRYEQYF	TGTGCCAGCAGTTCGAGCGGGAGTAGATACGAGCAGTACTTC
many	TRBV20-1	TRBJ2-2	NA	CSANRQTGELFF	TGCAGTGCCAACAGACAGACCGGGGAGCTGTTTTTT
few	TRBV6-1	TRBJ2-7	NA	CASKQAYEQYF	TGTGCCAGCAAACAGGCATACGAGCAGTACTTC
NA	TRBV7-8	TRBJ2-7	TRBD1	CASSLEDRGSYEQYF	TGTGCCAGCAGCTTAGAGGACAGGGGAAGCTACGAGCAGTACTTC
few	TRBV9	TRBJ2-2	TRBD2	CASSATSGLTGELFF	TGTGCCAGCAGCGCAACTAGCGGTTTAACCGGGGAGCTGTTTTTT
NA	TRBV5-5	TRBJ2-1	NA	CASSFLRGDNEQFF	TGTGCCAGCAGCTTTTTGCGAGGGGACAATGAGCAGTTCTTC
many	TRBV7-8	TRBJ2-1	TRBD2	CASSLLAGSYNEQFF	TGTGCCAGCAGCTTACTAGCGGGCTCCTACAATGAGCAGTTCTTC
NA	TRBV19	TRBJ2-3	NA	CASSSQDAQYF	TGTGCCAGTAGTTCCCAGGATGCGCAGTATTTT
many	TRBV27	TRBJ1-2	NA	CASSLYRGGTGYTF	TGTGCCAGCAGTTTATACCGGGGGGGGACTGGCTACACCTTC